This T cell receptor beta chain was captured by sequencing in a study of T cell responses to AZD1222 COVID-19 vaccine. Sequenced by immunoSEQ multiplex PCR; TCRdb stores in-frame clones only, minus some. The sample lists around 120,000 clones, 88% occurring once. Per the germline V gene, CDR1 is SGHRS and CDR2 is YFSETQ. The ends were cut back, 2 bases at V and 2 bases at J, with 14 bases in the middle. This CDR3 contains 15 residues. The sequenced sample was peripheral blood, obtained on day 0 of AZD1222 vaccination. This clonotype was obtained from an adult in good health. V usage is TRBV5-1 and J usage is TRBJ2-7, with D perhaps being TRBD1 or TRBD2 (5 bases each). The chain's CDR3 is CASSFAGANPYEQYF. The CDR3 bases are TGCGCCAGCAGCTTCGCCGGGGCGAACCCCTACGAGCAGTACTTC. The whole variable domain, remainder taken from reference TRBV5-1 and TRBJ2-7, is KAGVTQTPRYLIKTRGQQVTLSCSPISGHRSVSWYQQTPGQGLQFLFEYFSETQRNKGNFPGRFSGRQFSNSRSEMNVSTLELGDSALYLCASSFAGANPYEQYFGPGTRLTVT.